The 32 T cell receptor beta chains presented below share a single source sample, sequenced in a study of early T cells in non-severe SARS-CoV-2 infection (dated by TCRdb to the early 2020s). The library was prepared using 5' RACE. The sequencer was a NextSeq 500. TCRdb handled the public reads itself, with Q25 trimming in fastp and clone calling in MiXCR, and kept productive beta chains. Every entry covers one CDR3 protein and lists the most common genes and DNA from its rows. The sample table holds 95,000 to 120,000 distinct CDR3 sequences, of which around 10% were seen once. Around 3.2% of the sample is taken by the ten largest. The sample consisted of whole blood. The receptors were sampled from an adult who was a healthcare worker with PCR-confirmed SARS-CoV-2 infection or an uninfected control (not recorded which).

In its sample, this clonotype was seen a few times. This chain joins TRBV20-1 and TRBJ1-4, with 8 nucleotides matching TRBD1. Germline CDR1 and CDR2: DFQATT and SNEGSKA (reference sequence). The CDR3 sequence is 19 residues long. The J segment lost 0 bases and the V segment lost 3 bases, leaving 15 bases of the junction unmatched. The CDR3 DNA reads as TGCAGTGCTAGTAGGACAGGGTTTTTAATTGGGGCAACTAATGAAAAACTGTTTTTT. Protein sequence: CSASRTGFLIGATNEKLFF.

V gene TRBV7-2 combines with J gene TRBJ2-5; D may be TRBD2 (6 bases). The V gene lost 5 bases and the J gene lost 5 bases, with 15 bases spanning the gap. The CDR3 sequence is 14 residues long. CDR1 and CDR2 from the germline V gene are SGHTA and FQGNSA. The chain's CDR3 is CASSATTSIETQYF. CDR3 nucleotides: TGTGCCAGCAGCGCGACGACTAGTATCGAGACCCAGTACTTC.

This clonotype was counted many times. It is unclear where the CDR3 begins or ends on the DNA, so no DNA is shown, and the CDR3 is as TCRdb lists it. The J gene is TRBJ1-5, the V gene TRBV6-6; TRBD1, the table's D call, lacks a check against the DNA. The CDR3 is 16 amino acids in total, end residues counted. Germline CDR1 and CDR2: MNHNY and SVGAGI (reference sequence). CDR3 region: CASSYSPGLGLGPSIF.

The table lists this clonotype with a few counts. The chain employs TRBV10-3 and TRBJ2-3; 8 nucleotides agree with TRBD2. This CDR3 comprises 16 residues. Germline V CDR1 and CDR2: ENHRY, SYGVKD. V lost 3 bases to trimming and J lost 1 base; unmatched junction nucleotides: 6. CDR3 residues: CAISELAGGGTDTQYF. The CDR3 DNA is TGTGCCATCAGTGAACTGGCGGGAGGAGGCACAGATACGCAGTATTTT.

The gene calls are TRBV5-1 and TRBJ2-3; D uncertain. This CDR3 has 12 amino acids. Germline loops: CDR1 SGHRS, CDR2 YFSETQ. V lost 7 bases and J lost 6, with 12 bases in between. The CDR3 here is CASYLIRDTQYF. CDR3 bases: TGCGCCAGCTATCTGATAAGGGATACGCAGTATTTT.

This clonotype has only a few counts. The V and J genes are TRBV7-2 and TRBJ2-3; 8 nucleotides align to TRBD1. The CDR3 runs 18 residues. Germline V lookup: CDR1 SGHTA, CDR2 FQGNSA. After removal of 1 base from V and 2 bases from J, the junction contained 11 bases not matched to a gene. CDR3 coding DNA: TGTGCCAGCAGCTTAGGGTGGGACAGGCCTGCTTCCACAGATACGCAGTATTTT. Amino acids: CASSLGWDRPASTDTQYF.

The chain employs TRBV29-1 and TRBJ1-2; a weak D match, TRBD1 (6 bases). The V end was cut by 1 base, the J end by 5 bases, with 14 bases between. Per the germline V gene, CDR1 is SQVTM and CDR2 is ANQGSEA. This CDR3 region has 14 residues. The CDR3 region is CSVEGAGERYGYTF. CDR3 nucleotides: TGCAGCGTTGAAGGAGCAGGGGAACGGTATGGCTACACCTTC.

Ten or more counts support this clonotype. The chain joins TRBV5-6 to TRBJ1-5; D not resolved. V was clipped by 2 bases and J by 3 bases, with 12 bases between them. CDR3 length: 15 residues. Germline CDR1 SGHDT, CDR2 YYEEEE. The CDR3 sequence: CASSLTGRLNQPQHF. The CDR3 bases are TGTGCCAGCAGCTTAACCGGACGGCTCAATCAGCCCCAGCATTTT.

In this sample, this clonotype turned up a few times. The chain joins TRBV4-1 to TRBJ2-7; tentatively, D is TRBD1 or TRBD2 (5 bases each). Germline assignment: CDR1 MGHRA and CDR2 YSYEKL. CDR3 size: 19 residues. V lost 0 bases, J lost 2 bases, and 23 bases lay in between. CDR3 loop: CASSQDPGRVEVGAYEQYF. DNA for the CDR3: TGCGCCAGCAGCCAAGATCCCGGCAGGGTCGAGGTGGGAGCCTACGAGCAGTACTTC.

This clonotype was seen repeatedly, ten times or more. V and J are TRBV6-5 and TRBJ2-5; D is undetermined. The CDR3 length is 11 residues. Trimming cost V 7 bases and J 4 bases, with 7 bases left between them. The germline V gene encodes CDR1 MNHEY and CDR2 SVGAGI. Here the CDR3 reads CASTWGETQYF. The CDR3 DNA sequence: TGTGCCAGCACCTGGGGAGAGACCCAGTACTTC.

The chain is built from TRBV9 and TRBJ2-7; 8 nucleotides match TRBD1. Germline lookup yields CDR1 SGDLS and CDR2 YYNGEE. This CDR3 is built from 15 residues. J lost 5 bases, V lost 0 bases, and 7 bases had no gene match. The CDR3 bases are TGTGCCAGCAGCGTAGAGGACAGGGCTGAGGACGAGCAGTACTTC. This sequence encodes CASSVEDRAEDEQYF. The full variable domain, completed using reference TRBV9 and TRBJ2-7, is DSGVTQTPKHLITATGQRVTLRCSPRSGDLSVYWYQQSLDQGLQFLIQYYNGEERAKGNILERFSAQQFPDLHSELNLSSLELGDSALYFCASSVEDRAEDEQYFGPGTRLTVT.

This clonotype appeared a few times. The chain is built from TRBV11-2 and TRBJ2-7; 12 bases match TRBD2. Germline lookup yields CDR1 SGHAT and CDR2 FQNNGV. The CDR3 has 16 amino acids. J lost 0 bases, V lost 5 bases, and 5 bases had no gene match. CDR3 protein: CASSPGLAGYSYEQYF. In DNA form, the CDR3 reads TGTGCCAGCAGCCCGGGACTAGCGGGTTACTCCTACGAGCAGTACTTC.

This clonotype was counted between two and nine times. The chain is built from TRBV9 and TRBJ2-1; D unresolved. The CDR3 sequence is 15 residues long. The V end was cut by 3 bases, the J end by 0 bases, with 10 bases between. Germline CDR1 SGDLS, CDR2 YYNGEE. CDR3 nucleotides: TGTGCCAGCAGCGGAGTGGGTAGCTCCTACAATGAGCAGTTCTTC. Translating it yields CASSGVGSSYNEQFF.

The chain links TRBV5-5 to TRBJ1-1; no clear D. Germline loops: CDR1 SGHKS, CDR2 YYEKEE (reference sequence). Trimming took off 4 bases at V and 0 bases at J, with 7 bases between the two ends. The CDR3 contains 13 residues. The DNA for the CDR3 is TGTGCCAGCAGCCTTTGGATGAACACTGAAGCTTTCTTT. Amino acid sequence: CASSLWMNTEAFF.

The chain recombines TRBV6-2 or TRBV6-3 with TRBJ1-1; unclear D gene. CDR3 length equals 14 residues. Germline V lookup: CDR1 MNHEY, CDR2 SVGEGT. Trimming removed 2 bases from V and 0 bases from J, with 7 bases in between. The CDR3 protein is CASSYRVMNTEAFF. In nucleotides, the CDR3 is TGTGCCAGCAGTTACAGGGTTATGAACACTGAAGCTTTCTTT.

V gene TRBV7-9 combines with J gene TRBJ2-2, with TRBD1 matching over 7 bases. V dropped 0 bases and J dropped 0; count of bases not matched to a gene: 1. The germline CDR1 and CDR2 sequences are SEHNR and FQNEAQ (reference sequence). This CDR3 contains 16 residues. DNA of the CDR3: TGTGCCAGCAGCTTAGCCGGGACAGCGAACACCGGGGAGCTGTTTTTT. This gives the protein CASSLAGTANTGELFF. The variable domain in full, with the rest retrieved from reference TRBV7-9 and TRBJ2-2, is DTGVSQNPRHKITKRGQNVTFRCDPISEHNRLYWYRQTLGQGPEFLTYFQNEAQLEKSRLLSDRFSAERPKGSFSTLEIQRTEQGDSAMYLCASSLAGTANTGELFFGEGSRLTVL.

A few counts support this clonotype. CDR3: CAITGQGTLVTDTQYF. CDR3 nucleotides: TGTGCCATCACGGGACAGGGGACGTTAGTTACAGATACGCAGTATTTT. The V gene is TRBV2, the J gene TRBJ2-3, with 10 nucleotides matching TRBD1. This CDR3 is built from 16 residues. With 10 bases clipped from V and 3 bases from J, the junction kept 13 bases outside the gene matches. Germline V CDR1 and CDR2: SNHLY, FYNNEI.

This clonotype was found a few times. The chain employs TRBV12-3 or TRBV12-4 and TRBJ2-7; TRBD1 aligns across 8 bases. J was trimmed by 5 bases and V by 6 bases; bases with no gene match: 9. The CDR3 covers 14 residues. This CDR3 is CASRRTGSSHEQYF. The CDR3 DNA sequence: TGTGCCAGCAGAAGGACAGGGTCATCCCACGAGCAGTACTTC.

This clonotype was observed a handful of times. This sequence joins TRBV9 and TRBJ1-6; 9 bases match TRBD1. V shed 0 bases, J shed 9 bases, and the junction held 4 bases outside the gene matches. Germline CDR1 and CDR2: SGDLS and YYNGEE. CDR3 length: 15 amino acids. The CDR3 region is CASSVAPQGASPLHF. The CDR3 region has the DNA TGTGCCAGCAGCGTAGCTCCACAGGGGGCTTCACCCCTCCACTTT.

This clonotype was detected only a few times. The chain joins TRBV11-3 to TRBJ2-1; 8 nucleotides agree with TRBD2. The CDR3 consists of 14 residues. CDR1 is SGHNT and CDR2 is YENEEA in the germline V gene. The V segment lost 5 bases and the J segment 7 bases; nucleotides outside the gene matches: 7. CDR3 sequence: CASSREGSGNEQFF. The CDR3 bases are TGTGCCAGCAGCCGGGAGGGCTCAGGTAATGAGCAGTTCTTC. Looking up the rest from reference TRBV11-3 and TRBJ2-1 gives the full variable domain: EAGVVQSPRYKIIEKKQPVAFWCNPISGHNTLYWYLQNLGQGPELLIRYENEEAVDDSQLPKDRFSAERLKGVDSTLKIQPAELGDSAVYLCASSREGSGNEQFFGPGTRLTVL.

This clonotype was observed a few times. The V call is TRBV29-1, the J call TRBJ2-5; maybe TRBD1 (5 bases). Germline lookup yields CDR1 SQVTM and CDR2 ANQGSEA. This CDR3 has 15 amino acids. Trimming left V 3 bases short and J 7 bases short, with 21 bases between. CDR3 amino acids: CSVDISSARQGTQYF. CDR3 in DNA: TGCAGCGTTGACATCTCGTCAGCCCGGCAGGGGACCCAGTACTTC.

Many counts were recorded for this clonotype. The chain has TRBV28 and TRBJ2-7; 9 bases are a match to TRBD1. Per germline, CDR1 MDHEN and CDR2 SYDVKM. V was clipped by 2 bases and J by 5 bases; unmatched bases: 7. The CDR3 has 15 residues. CDR3 loop: CASSLMADRGNEQYF. In nucleotides, the CDR3 is TGTGCCAGCAGTTTAATGGCGGACAGGGGCAACGAGCAGTACTTC.

This clonotype was counted between two and nine times. The chain uses TRBV29-1 and TRBJ2-7, with TRBD1 identical over 8 bases. V gave up 4 bases and J gave up 5 bases; unmatched junction bases: 4. This CDR3 is built from 12 residues. From germline, CDR1 is SQVTM and CDR2 ANQGSEA. CDR3 protein: CSVATGGHEQYF. In DNA form, the CDR3 reads TGCAGCGTTGCCACAGGGGGGCACGAGCAGTACTTC.

This rearrangement joins TRBV12-3 or TRBV12-4 to TRBJ1-2; TRBD1 might be the D (5 bases). The CDR3 spans 13 residues. Trimming left V 6 bases short and J 8 bases short, with 16 bases between. CDR3 region: CASSNTGTNGYTF. The DNA of the CDR3 is TGTGCCAGCAGCAACACCGGGACGAACGGCTACACCTTC.

This clonotype was detected only a few times. The chain carries TRBV6-5 and TRBJ1-2; 7 nucleotides line up with TRBD1. The germline V gene has CDR1 MNHEY and CDR2 SVGAGI. The CDR3 totals 11 residues. Trimming at V came to 6 bases and at J to 8 bases, leaving 3 bases not matched to a gene. CDR3 DNA sequence: TGTGCCAGCAGCGGACAGGTCGGCTACACCTTC. Translated, it gives CASSGQVGYTF.

This clonotype appeared many times. At one end the junction does not follow the germline gene, possibly because of a read error. This chain connects TRBV7-7 to TRBJ2-5; D is possibly TRBD2 (7 bases). This CDR3 comprises 15 residues. Germline lookup yields CDR1 SSHAT and CDR2 FNYEAQ (reference sequence). The CDR3, as DNA: TGTGCTAGCAGCCTTTTAGGGGGGGGACAAGAGACCCAGTACTTC. This encodes CASSLLGGGQETQYF.

This clonotype was recorded at least ten times. V gene TRBV7-8 combines with J gene TRBJ2-7; D is ambiguous. V lost 1 base to trimming and J lost 1 base, with 8 bases between them. Germline V lookup: CDR1 SGHVS, CDR2 FQNEAQ. This CDR3 comprises 14 residues. CDR3 in amino acids: CASSLGTDSYEQYF. CDR3 coding DNA: TGTGCCAGCAGCTTAGGCACAGATTCCTACGAGCAGTACTTC.

The V gene is TRBV10-3, the J gene TRBJ2-2; D gene uncertain. The germline V and J ends were trimmed by 3 bases and 2 bases, with 1 base remaining between them. This CDR3 contains 12 residues. Germline V gene data show CDR1 as ENHRY and CDR2 as SYGVKD. The CDR3 DNA reads TGTGCCATCAGTGACAACACCGGGGAGCTGTTTTTT. Amino acids: CAISDNTGELFF.

At least ten counts were recorded for this clonotype. The chain couples TRBV7-3 to TRBJ2-2, with D tentatively TRBD1 (6 bases). The length of the CDR3 is 16 residues. Germline values: CDR1 SGHTA, CDR2 FQGTGA. Trimming removed 3 bases at V and 6 bases at J, with 17 bases between. CDR3 protein: CASSFKFLQGAGELFF. The CDR3 DNA reads TGTGCCAGCAGCTTCAAATTTTTACAGGGAGCCGGGGAGCTGTTTTTT.

This clonotype was counted ten times or more. CDR3 sequence: CASSPLTAYSGNTIYF. The DNA for the CDR3 is TGTGCCAGCTCACCCCTGACTGCCTACTCTGGAAACACCATATATTTT. This chain uses TRBV18 with TRBJ1-3; D is unclear. CDR3 size: 16 residues. Germline V gene data show CDR1 as KGHSH and CDR2 as LQKENI. V lost 3 bases and J 0 bases, leaving 12 bases between the germline ends.

Only a few counts were recorded for this clonotype. The chain employs TRBV5-1 and TRBJ2-7; D gene unclear. Germline V gene lookup returns CDR1 SGHRS and CDR2 YFSETQ. The CDR3 sequence is 15 residues long. Deletions cut 6 bases from V and 6 bases from J, with 22 bases between. CDR3 region: CASTPSGPKPAEQYF. In DNA form, the CDR3 reads TGCGCCAGCACTCCGTCCGGACCCAAGCCGGCCGAGCAGTACTTC.

This clonotype came up many times. This CDR3 is CASSLVPSGGATDTQYF. The CDR3 coding sequence is TGTGCCAGCAGCTTAGTCCCTAGCGGGGGGGCTACGGATACGCAGTATTTT. The chain carries TRBV7-6 and TRBJ2-3; 12 nucleotides align to TRBD2. Per germline, CDR1 SGHVS and CDR2 FNYEAQ. The CDR3 is 17 amino acids. J was trimmed by 6 bases and V by 1 base; bases with no gene match: 8.